These 5 T cell receptor beta chains share one sample of origin, sequenced in a study of vaccination effects on CD4 cells after COVID-19. Pools of viral peptides were used by the ViraFEST assay to expand antigen-specific CD4+ T cells ahead of sequencing. Culture proceeded for about 11 days, and CD4+ T cells were then isolated. Every participant took two doses of the BNT162b2 or mRNA-1273 vaccine. Their target antigens are unknown. Clones were sequenced by immunoSEQ multiplex PCR, and TCRdb holds only the in-frame ones, with some missing. The profile covers some 22,000 clones, with around 74% appearing a single time and around 25% taken by the ten largest. Sample: CD4+ T cells from PBMCs cultured with HCoV-NL63 spike peptides, taken after COVID-19 vaccination. The receptors derive from a human donor who received a COVID-19 vaccine.

The J gene is TRBJ2-1, the V gene TRBV6-2 or TRBV6-3; maybe TRBD1 (5 bases). Germline V gene sequence: CDR1 MNHEY, CDR2 SVGEGT. The V and J ends lost 8 bases and 2 bases respectively, with 13 bases between them. The CDR3 length is 14 residues. CDR3 loop: CASGRDRPYNEQFF. CDR3 nucleotides: TGTGCCAGCGGCCGAGACAGACCCTACAATGAGCAGTTCTTC.

This chain uses TRBV19 with TRBJ2-5; 10 nucleotides line up with TRBD1. The length of the CDR3 is 15 residues. The germline CDR1 and CDR2 sequences are LNHDA and SQIVND (reference sequence). Trimming took 4 bases from V and 7 from J; bases not matched to a gene: 9. CDR3 amino acids: CASSSPGQGIGTQYF. The CDR3 DNA reads as TGTGCCAGTAGTAGTCCGGGACAGGGGATTGGGACCCAGTACTTC.

The chain has TRBV6-4 and TRBJ2-1; perhaps TRBD2 as D (5 bases). Germline values: CDR1 MRHNA, CDR2 SNTAGT. Deletions cut 3 bases from V and 7 bases from J, with 13 bases between. The CDR3 covers 14 residues. Here the CDR3 DNA reads TGTGCCAGCAGTGAGATCCGGGGTGGAAATGAGCAGTTCTTC. It is translated as CASSEIRGGNEQFF.

The V call is TRBV5-6, the J call TRBJ2-4; 8 positions agree with TRBD2. The trim removed 4 bases at V and 1 base at J, leaving 10 bases unmatched. In germline, CDR1 is SGHDT, CDR2 YYEEEE. The CDR3 length is 17 residues. The CDR3 sequence: CASSPGGGGRAKNIQYF. CDR3 nucleotides: TGTGCCAGCAGCCCCGGGGGGGGAGGTAGGGCCAAAAACATTCAGTACTTC. Full variable domain (missing parts from reference TRBV5-6 and TRBJ2-4): DAGVTQSPTHLIKTRGQQVTLRCSPKSGHDTVSWYQQALGQGPQFIFQYYEEEERQRGNFPDRFSGHQFPNYSSELNVNALLLGDSALYLCASSPGGGGRAKNIQYFGAGTRLSVL.

Judged by abundance, this clone is large. The chain links TRBV24-1 to TRBJ2-3; TRBD1 is a possible D gene (6 bases). The germline V and J ends were trimmed by 3 bases and 0 bases, with 6 bases remaining between them. CDR3 length: 14 amino acids. Germline CDR1 and CDR2: KGHDR and SFDVKD. DNA of the CDR3: TGTGCCACCAGTGATGACAGGAGCACAGATACGCAGTATTTT. As protein: CATSDDRSTDTQYF.